This T cell receptor beta chain was recorded in a study of blood T cells in healthy people across ages. This clonotype was observed at least ten times. Its target is not known. Regarding the study as a whole: With naive T cell percentage, TCR beta diversity showed a strong correlation.

V lost 4 bases to trimming and J lost 0 bases; unmatched junction nucleotides: 12. Germline V CDR1 and CDR2: LGHNA, YSLEER. The CDR3 has 17 residues. The use of a sample-barcoded 5' primer and a J-beta primer mix characterized a second PCR of roughly 7 to 11 cycles. A single record per CDR3 protein comes from TCRdb applying MiXCR to the 5' RACE reads. The sample holds 1.5 million to 2 million distinct CDR3 sequences, around 48% seen once. This receptor was taken from a woman aged 40 to 49 in good health. The chain recombines TRBV4-3 with TRBJ2-7; 7 bases agree with TRBD2. Sequencing was carried out using blood. CDR3 loop: CASSRRLAAAGSYEQYF. As DNA, the CDR3 is TGCGCCAGCAGCCGACGGCTAGCGGCCGCGGGCTCCTACGAGCAGTACTTC.